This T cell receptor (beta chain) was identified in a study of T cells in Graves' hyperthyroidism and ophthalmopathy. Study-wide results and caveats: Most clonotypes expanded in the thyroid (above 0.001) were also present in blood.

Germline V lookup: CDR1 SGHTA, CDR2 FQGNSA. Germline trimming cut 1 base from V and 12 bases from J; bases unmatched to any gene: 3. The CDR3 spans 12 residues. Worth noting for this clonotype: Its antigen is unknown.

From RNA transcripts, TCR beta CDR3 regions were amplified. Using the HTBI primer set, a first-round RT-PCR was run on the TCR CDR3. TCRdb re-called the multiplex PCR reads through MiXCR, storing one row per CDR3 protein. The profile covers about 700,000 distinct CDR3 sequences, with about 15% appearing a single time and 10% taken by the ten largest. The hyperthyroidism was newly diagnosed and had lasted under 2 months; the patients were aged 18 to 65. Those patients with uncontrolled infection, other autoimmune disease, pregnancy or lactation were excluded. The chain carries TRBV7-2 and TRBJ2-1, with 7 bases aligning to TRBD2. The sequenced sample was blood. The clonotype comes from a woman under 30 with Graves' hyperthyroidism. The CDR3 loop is CASSLGGGVQFF. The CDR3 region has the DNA TGTGCCAGCAGCTTAGGGGGGGGTGTGCAGTTCTTC.